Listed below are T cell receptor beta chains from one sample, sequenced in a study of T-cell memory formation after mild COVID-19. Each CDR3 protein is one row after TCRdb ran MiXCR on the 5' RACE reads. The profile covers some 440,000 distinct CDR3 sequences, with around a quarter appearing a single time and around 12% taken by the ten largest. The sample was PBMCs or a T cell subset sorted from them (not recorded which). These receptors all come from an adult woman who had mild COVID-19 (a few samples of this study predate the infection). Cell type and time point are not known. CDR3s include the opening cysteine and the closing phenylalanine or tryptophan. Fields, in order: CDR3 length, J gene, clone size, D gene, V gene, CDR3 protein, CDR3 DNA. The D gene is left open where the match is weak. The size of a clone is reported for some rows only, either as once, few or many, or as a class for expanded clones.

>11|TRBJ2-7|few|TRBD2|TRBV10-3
CATGGSYEQYF
TGTGCCACGGGGGGATCCTACGAGCAGTACTTC
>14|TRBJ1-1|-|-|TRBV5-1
CASTPGTQNTEAFF
TGCGCCAGCACCCCCGGGACCCAGAACACTGAAGCTTTCTTT
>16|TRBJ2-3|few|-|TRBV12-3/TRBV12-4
CASSLKLGGYTDTQYF
TGTGCCAGCAGTTTAAAACTAGGAGGGTACACAGATACGCAGTATTTT
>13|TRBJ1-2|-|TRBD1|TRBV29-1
CSVVGQGPYGYTF
TGCAGCGTGGTGGGACAGGGTCCCTATGGCTACACCTTC
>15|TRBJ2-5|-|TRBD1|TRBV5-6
CASSLGQGPAETQYF
TGTGCCAGCAGCCTGGGACAGGGGCCAGCGGAGACCCAGTACTTC
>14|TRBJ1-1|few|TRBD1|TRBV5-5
CASSFWQGGTEAFF
TGTGCCAGCAGCTTTTGGCAGGGGGGCACTGAAGCTTTCTTT
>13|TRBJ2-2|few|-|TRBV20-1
CSAQPDHTGELFF
TGCAGTGCCCAGCCGGACCACACCGGGGAGCTGTTTTTT
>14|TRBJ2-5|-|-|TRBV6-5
CASSEAVTQETQYF
TGTGCCAGCAGTGAGGCAGTGACCCAAGAGACCCAGTACTTC
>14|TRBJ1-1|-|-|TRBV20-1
CSANKQRVNTEAFF
TGCAGTGCAAATAAACAGAGGGTGAACACTGAAGCTTTCTTT
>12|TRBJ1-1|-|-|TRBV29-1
CSVEDLQWGAFF
TGCAGCGTTGAAGATCTTCAGTGGGGAGCTTTCTTT
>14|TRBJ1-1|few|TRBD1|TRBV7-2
CASSLYDRVTEAFF
TGTGCCAGCAGCTTATATGACAGGGTCACTGAAGCTTTCTTT
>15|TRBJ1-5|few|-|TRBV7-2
CASSLQTGGNQPQHF
TGTGCCAGCAGCCTGCAGACAGGAGGAAACCAGCCCCAGCATTTT
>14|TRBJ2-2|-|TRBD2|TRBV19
CASSIGGSGGELFF
TGTGCCAGTAGTATAGGCGGGAGTGGCGGGGAGCTGTTTTTT
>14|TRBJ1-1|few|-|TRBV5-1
CASSLGNARTEAFF
TGCGCCAGCAGCTTGGGGAATGCGCGGACTGAAGCTTTCTTT
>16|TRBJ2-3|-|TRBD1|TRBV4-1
CASSQEWDRVADTQYF
TGCGCCAGCAGCCAAGAATGGGACAGGGTAGCAGATACGCAGTATTTT
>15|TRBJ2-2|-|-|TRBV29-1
CSVGNRDHYTGELFF
TGCAGCGTAGGGAACAGGGACCACTACACCGGGGAGCTGTTTTTT
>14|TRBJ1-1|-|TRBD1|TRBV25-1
CASRETGKNTEAFF
TGTGCCAGCAGAGAGACAGGGAAAAACACTGAAGCTTTCTTT
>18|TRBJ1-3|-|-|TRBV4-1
CASSQGPPPGRSGNTIYF
TGCGCCAGCAGCCAAGGCCCTCCTCCAGGCCGCTCTGGAAACACCATATATTTT
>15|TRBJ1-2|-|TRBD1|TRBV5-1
CASSPRGQVNYGYTF
TGCGCCAGCAGCCCCCGCGGACAGGTTAACTATGGCTACACCTTC
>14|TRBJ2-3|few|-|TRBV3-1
CASSPSSRSYTQYF
TGTGCCAGCAGCCCCTCGTCCCGTTCATATACGCAGTATTTT
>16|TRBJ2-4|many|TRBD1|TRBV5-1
CASRIGTAASKNIQYF
TGCGCCAGCAGGATTGGGACAGCCGCTTCCAAAAACATTCAGTACTTC
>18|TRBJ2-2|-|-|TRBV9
CASSVVGGGPTNTGELFF
TGTGCCAGCAGCGTAGTAGGAGGAGGACCGACGAACACCGGGGAGCTGTTTTTT
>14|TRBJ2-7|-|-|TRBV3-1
CASSHGTWGYEQYF
TGTGCCAGCTCCCATGGGACTTGGGGCTACGAGCAGTACTTC
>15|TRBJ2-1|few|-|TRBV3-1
CASSQRGEVSNEQFF
TGTGCCAGCAGCCAAAGGGGGGAGGTTAGCAATGAGCAGTTCTTC
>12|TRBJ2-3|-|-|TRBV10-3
CAISDITDTQYF
TGTGCCATCAGTGATATCACAGATACGCAGTATTTT
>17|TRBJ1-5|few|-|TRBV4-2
CASSQHPRGPSNQPQHF
TGTGCCAGCAGCCAACATCCCAGGGGACCGAGCAATCAGCCCCAGCATTTT
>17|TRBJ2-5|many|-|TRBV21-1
CASSKVNRSRYQETQYF
TGTGCCAGCAGCAAAGTTAATCGCTCCCGGTACCAAGAGACCCAGTACTTC
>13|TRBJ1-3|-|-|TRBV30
CAWSVRGGNTIYF
TGTGCCTGGAGTGTTAGGGGTGGAAACACCATATATTTT
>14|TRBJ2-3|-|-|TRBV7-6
CASTPRGGPDTQYF
TGTGCCAGCACCCCCAGAGGGGGGCCAGATACGCAGTATTTT
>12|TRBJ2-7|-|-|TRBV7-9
CASSPGTDEQYF
TGTGCCAGCAGCCCCGGGACCGATGAGCAGTACTTC
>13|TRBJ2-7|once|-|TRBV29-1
CSVEERQSYEQYF
TGCAGCGTTGAAGAGCGGCAGTCCTACGAGCAGTACTTC
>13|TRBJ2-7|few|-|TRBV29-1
CSVDLAGLGEQYF
TGCAGCGTTGACTTGGCAGGGTTGGGTGAGCAGTACTTC
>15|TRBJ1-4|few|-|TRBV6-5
CASSYYGGTIEKLFF
TGTGCCAGCAGTTACTATGGGGGAACTATTGAAAAACTGTTTTTT
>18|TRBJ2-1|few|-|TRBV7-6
CASSHRMGRGPVYNEQFF
TGTGCCAGCAGCCACCGCATGGGGCGAGGGCCAGTTTACAATGAGCAGTTCTTC
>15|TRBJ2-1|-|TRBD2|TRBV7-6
CASSLEAGGPDEQFF
TGTGCCAGCAGCTTAGAAGCGGGGGGGCCCGATGAGCAGTTCTTC
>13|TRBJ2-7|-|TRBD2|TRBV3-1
CASSFSGGLEQYF
TGTGCCAGCAGCTTTAGCGGGGGACTCGAGCAGTACTTC
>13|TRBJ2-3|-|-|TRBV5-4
CASSPDITDTQYF
TGTGCCAGCAGCCCCGATATCACAGATACGCAGTATTTT
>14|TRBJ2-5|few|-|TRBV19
CASSIGGLQETQYF
TGTGCCAGTAGTATCGGCGGGCTGCAAGAGACCCAGTACTTC
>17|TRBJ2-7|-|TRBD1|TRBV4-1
CASSQVSRDRGPYEQYF
TGCGCCAGCAGCCAAGTTTCCCGGGACAGGGGTCCCTACGAGCAGTACTTC
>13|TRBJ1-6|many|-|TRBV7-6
CASSPSRDISLHF
TGTGCCAGCAGCCCCTCCCGGGACATATCCCTCCACTTT
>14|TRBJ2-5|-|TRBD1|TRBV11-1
CASSGQGAQETQYF
TGTGCCAGCAGCGGACAGGGGGCCCAAGAGACCCAGTACTTC
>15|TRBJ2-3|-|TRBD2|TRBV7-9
CASSPSGGYTDTQYF
TGTGCCAGCAGCCCTAGCGGGGGGTACACAGATACGCAGTATTTT
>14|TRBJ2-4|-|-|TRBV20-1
CSARDPDAKNIQYF
TGCAGTGCTAGAGATCCGGACGCCAAAAACATTCAGTACTTC
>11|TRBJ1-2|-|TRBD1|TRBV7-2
CASSLTGGYTF
TGTGCCAGCAGCTTGACAGGGGGCTACACCTTC
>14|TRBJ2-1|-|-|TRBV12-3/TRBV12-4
CASSPHGKGDEQFF
TGTGCCAGCAGTCCCCATGGTAAGGGCGATGAGCAGTTCTTC
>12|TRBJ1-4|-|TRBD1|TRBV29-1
CSGGQGLEKLFF
TGCAGCGGGGGACAGGGCTTGGAAAAACTGTTTTTT
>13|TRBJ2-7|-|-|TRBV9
CASSVGAAYEQYF
TGTGCCAGCAGCGTAGGGGCAGCCTACGAGCAGTACTTC
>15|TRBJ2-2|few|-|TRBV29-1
CSVEHDRLNTGELFF
TGCAGCGTCGAGCATGACAGGCTGAACACCGGGGAGCTGTTTTTT